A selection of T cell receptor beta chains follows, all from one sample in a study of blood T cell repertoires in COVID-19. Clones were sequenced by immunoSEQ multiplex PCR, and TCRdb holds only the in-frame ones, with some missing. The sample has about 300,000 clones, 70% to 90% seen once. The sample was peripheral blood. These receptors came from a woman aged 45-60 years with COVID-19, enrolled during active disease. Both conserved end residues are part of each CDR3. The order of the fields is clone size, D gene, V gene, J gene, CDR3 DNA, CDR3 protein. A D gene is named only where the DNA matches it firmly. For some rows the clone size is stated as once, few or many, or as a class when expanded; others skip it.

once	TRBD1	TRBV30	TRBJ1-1	TGTGCCTGGAACTTCAGGGGGGACACTGAAGCTTTCTTT	CAWNFRGDTEAFF
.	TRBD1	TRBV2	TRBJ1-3	TGTGCCAGCAGTGGACAGGGGAGCTCTGGAAACACCATATATTTT	CASSGQGSSGNTIYF
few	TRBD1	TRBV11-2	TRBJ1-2	TGTGCCAGCAGCTCAGGGACAGCCAACTATGGCTACACCTTC	CASSSGTANYGYTF
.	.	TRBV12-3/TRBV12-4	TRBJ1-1	TGTGCCAGCAGGGGTGGGGGGACTGAAGCTTTCTTT	CASRGGGTEAFF
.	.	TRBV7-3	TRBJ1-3	TGTGCCAGCAGCTTAAGGCCAGGACAAAACACCATATATTTT	CASSLRPGQNTIYF
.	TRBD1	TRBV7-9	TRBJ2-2	TGTGCCAGCAGCTTTGTCCCGGGACAGGGGATCACCGGGGAGCTGTTTTTT	CASSFVPGQGITGELFF
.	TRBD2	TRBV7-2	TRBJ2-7	TGTGCCAGCAGCTTAGTCGGGACTAGCGTCCACGAGCAGTACTTC	CASSLVGTSVHEQYF
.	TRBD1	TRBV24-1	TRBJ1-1	TGTGCCACCAGTGATCAGACCAGTCAGGGGGTTACTGAAGCTTTCTTT	CATSDQTSQGVTEAFF
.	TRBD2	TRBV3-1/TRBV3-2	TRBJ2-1	TGTGCCAGCAGCCAACTCGAGAAAGGCAAGCGGGAGGGCCTTTGGGAGCAGTTCTTC	CASSQLEKGKREGLWEQFF
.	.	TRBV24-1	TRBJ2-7	TGTGCCACCAGTGTTTTAAACGGAGCCCTATCCTACGAGCAGTACTTC	CATSVLNGALSYEQYF
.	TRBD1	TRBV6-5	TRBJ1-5	TGTGCCAGCAGCAATGACAGGGGCCCTAATCAGCCCCAGCATTTT	CASSNDRGPNQPQHF
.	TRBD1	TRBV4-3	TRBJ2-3	TGCGCCAGCAGCCAAGAAAACAGGGGTACAGATACGCAGTATTTT	CASSQENRGTDTQYF
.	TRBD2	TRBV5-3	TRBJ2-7	TGTGCCAGAAGCCCGCGGGGGGTTTGCGGGAGGCAAGTAGCCGAGCAGTACTTC	CARSPRGVCGRQVAEQYF
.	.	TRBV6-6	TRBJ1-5	TGTGCCAGCAGCCGGGAGAAAGGGGCCCAGCATTTT	CASSREKGAQHF
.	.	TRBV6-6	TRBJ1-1	TGTGCCAGCAGTTACGGCGGGCTAGTCTCTGAAGCTTTCTTT	CASSYGGLVSEAFF
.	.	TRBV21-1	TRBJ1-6	TGTGCCAGCAGCAAAGGGGGGACAGGGGCGGCGGATAATTCACCCCTCCACTTT	CASSKGGTGAADNSPLHF
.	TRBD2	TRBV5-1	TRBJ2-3	TGCGCCAGCAGCTGGGGGACTAGCGGGAAGACAGATACGCAGTATTTT	CASSWGTSGKTDTQYF
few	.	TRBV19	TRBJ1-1	TGTGCCAGTAGTATGTCTGGCGATAGGAGGGAAGCTTTCTTT	CASSMSGDRREAFF
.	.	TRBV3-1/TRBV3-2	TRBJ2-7	TGTGCCAGCAGCCAAGGGGGGACAGCGGGTTACGAGCAGTACTTC	CASSQGGTAGYEQYF
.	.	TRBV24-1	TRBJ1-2	TGTGCCATCTCGGGTGGCAGTCACTATGGCTACACCTTC	CAISGGSHYGYTF
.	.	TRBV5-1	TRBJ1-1	TGCGCCAGCAGCTTGGCTCAGGTGAACACTGAAGCTTTCTTT	CASSLAQVNTEAFF
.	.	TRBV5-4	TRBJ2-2	TGTGCCAGCAGCTTGGGTGGGCAGGTGAACACCGGGGAGCTGTTTTTT	CASSLGGQVNTGELFF
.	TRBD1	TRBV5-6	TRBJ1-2	TGTGCCAGCAGCTGGTGGTGGACAGGGAATAAAGGCTACACCTTC	CASSWWWTGNKGYTF
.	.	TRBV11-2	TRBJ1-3	TGTGCCAGCAGCTTAGACCACCGGGGGGTGATTGGAAACACCATATATTTT	CASSLDHRGVIGNTIYF
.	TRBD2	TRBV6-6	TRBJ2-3	TGTGCCAGCAGTCCCTCTTTTAGTTCTAGCGGGGACACAGATACGCAGTATTTT	CASSPSFSSSGDTDTQYF
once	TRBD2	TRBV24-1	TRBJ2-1	TGTGCCACCAGTGGACTGACTAGCGGGATGGGGAATGAGCAGTTCTTC	CATSGLTSGMGNEQFF
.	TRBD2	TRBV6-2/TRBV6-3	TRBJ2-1	TGTGCCAGCAGTTACCCACCGGGACTAGCGGGAGGCTACTCCTACAATGAGCAGTTCTTC	CASSYPPGLAGGYSYNEQFF
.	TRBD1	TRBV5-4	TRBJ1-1	TGTGCCAGCAGCCCAGGGGGGTTGGCTGAAGCTTTCTTT	CASSPGGLAEAFF
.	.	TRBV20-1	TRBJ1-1	TGCAGTGCTAGTTGGTTCGGCAGGGTGAACACTGAAGCTTTCTTT	CSASWFGRVNTEAFF